Listed below are T cell receptor beta chains from one sample, sequenced in a study of cytomegalovirus exposure and HLA in healthy donors. TCRdb's copy holds only in-frame clones and misses some; the assay was immunoSEQ multiplex PCR. The sample has 210,000 or so clones, 75% to 90% seen once. Sequenced: PBMCs. All receptors come from a boy aged 2-15 years in good health and CMV-seronegative. Both conserved end residues are trimmed from each CDR3. Fields, in order: V gene, J gene, CDR3 protein.

>TRBV30|TRBJ2-7
AWKRRDEQY
>TRBV30|TRBJ2-7
AWSAGGSSYEQY
>TRBV19|TRBJ2-7
ASSIGDYSYEQY
>TRBV2|TRBJ1-1
ATYRVGNTEAF
>TRBV18|TRBJ2-1
ASSPRATAGGQLINEQF
>TRBV30|TRBJ1-1
AWSFPPGHAEAF
>TRBV5-6|TRBJ2-2
ASSIRGRGELF
>TRBV5-4|TRBJ1-2
ASSLVQGTYGYT
>TRBV6-1|TRBJ2-7
ASLLTGTQLQEQY
>TRBV19|TRBJ1-1
ASSRDTHTEAF
>TRBV7-9|TRBJ1-1
ASSLEFRAQGALDEAF
>TRBV19|TRBJ1-2
ASSAQGARSRGINYGYT
>TRBV6-6|TRBJ2-7
ASSYSIGGYEQY
>TRBV7-9|TRBJ1-1
ASSRLGQGPEAF
>TRBV19|TRBJ2-5
ASSIETASETQY
>TRBV5-5|TRBJ2-7
ASRRTGIDEQY
>TRBV6-1|TRBJ2-7
ASSEAPLRSSYEQY
>TRBV30|TRBJ1-5
AWGRVNQPQH